This T cell receptor beta chain stems from a study of T cell changes during pregnancy in multiple sclerosis (dated by TCRdb to the late 2010s). With regard to the full study: The study examined how the T cell repertoire changed over the course of pregnancy in women with multiple sclerosis.

The table lists this clone with a count of one. Its antigen remains unidentified. Base-call qualities are not available, and no considerably larger clone is one nucleotide away. Library preparation was by the immunoSEQ multiplex PCR assay. The source is immuneACCESS, and TCRdb retained only in-frame sequences with V and J called. Part of the clones is not carried over; for the studies checked, unresolved V genes explain less than half of this, and the remainder is unexplained. This sample holds 91,000 or so clones; around 92% were observed only once. Approximately 2% of the sample lies in the top ten. Counted from cysteine to phenylalanine, this CDR3 has 15 amino acids. Only the CDR3 DNA stays, 45 bases, in frame from base 1.

Rearrangement joined TRBV21-1 to TRBJ2-1; the table gives TRBD1 as D, unverified against the DNA. TRBV21-1 is listed as a pseudogene. This specimen was peripheral blood, taken after pregnancy. The receptor was derived from a female donor with multiple sclerosis, enrolled in a pregnancy study. The nucleotide sequence is given as TGTGCCAGCAGCAAGGACAGGGAACCCTACAATGAGCAGTTCTTC. Its product reads: CASSKDREPYNEQFF.